This TCR beta chain appears in the sequencing data of a study of T cells in Graves' hyperthyroidism and ophthalmopathy. This clonotype was counted only a few times. Amplified regions were TCR beta CDR3 sequences from RNA transcripts. TCR CDR3 regions were first amplified by RT-PCR with HTBI primers. TCRdb passed the multiplex PCR reads through MiXCR, listing each CDR3 protein once. This table has around 700,000 distinct CDR3 sequences, 35% appearing once. Stability of Graves' hyperthyroidism was defined as absent ophthalmopathy progression within 18 months. Uncontrolled infection, other autoimmune disease, pregnancy or lactation barred patients from enrollment. Fresh 10 ml peripheral blood yielded PBMCs. Germline CDR1 SSHAT, CDR2 FNYEAQ (reference sequence). This CDR3 comprises 18 residues. Trimming stripped 2 bases from V and 0 bases from J, with 20 bases between.

Sequencing used blood. The V and J genes are TRBV7-7 and TRBJ2-7; D tentatively fits TRBD1 or TRBD2 (5 bases each). This clonotype was obtained from a middle-aged woman with Graves' hyperthyroidism. This CDR3 reads CASSLQGRATSFSYEQYF. The CDR3 bases are TGTGCCAGCAGCTTACAGGGACGGGCAACCTCCTTCTCCTACGAGCAGTACTTC.